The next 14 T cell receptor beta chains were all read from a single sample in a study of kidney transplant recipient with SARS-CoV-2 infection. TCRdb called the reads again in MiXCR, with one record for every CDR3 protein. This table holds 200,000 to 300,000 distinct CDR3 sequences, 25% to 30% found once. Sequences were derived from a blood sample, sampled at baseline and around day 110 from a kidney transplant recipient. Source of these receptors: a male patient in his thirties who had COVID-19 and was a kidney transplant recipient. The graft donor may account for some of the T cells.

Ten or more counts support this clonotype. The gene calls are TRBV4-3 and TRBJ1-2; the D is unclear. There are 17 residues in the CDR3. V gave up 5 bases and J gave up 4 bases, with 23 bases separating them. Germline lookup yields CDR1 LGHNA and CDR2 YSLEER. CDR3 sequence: CASSIHLGRRKTYGYTF. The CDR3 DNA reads TGCGCCAGCAGCATTCATTTAGGACGTCGAAAGACCTATGGCTACACCTTC.

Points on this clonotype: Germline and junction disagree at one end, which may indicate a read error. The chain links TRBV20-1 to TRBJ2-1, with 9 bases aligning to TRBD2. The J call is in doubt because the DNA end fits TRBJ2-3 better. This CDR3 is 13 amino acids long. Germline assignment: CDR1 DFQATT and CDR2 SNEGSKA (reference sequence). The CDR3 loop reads CSARLAGPDMQYF. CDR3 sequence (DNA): TGCAGTGCTAGACTAGCGGGACCAGATATGCAGTATTTT.

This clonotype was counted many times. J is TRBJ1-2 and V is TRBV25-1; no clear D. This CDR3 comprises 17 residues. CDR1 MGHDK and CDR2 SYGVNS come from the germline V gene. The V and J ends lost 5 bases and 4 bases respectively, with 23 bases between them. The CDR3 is CASSILRELGKTYGYTF. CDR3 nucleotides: TGTGCCAGCAGTATTCTAAGAGAACTGGGAAAGACCTATGGCTACACCTTC.

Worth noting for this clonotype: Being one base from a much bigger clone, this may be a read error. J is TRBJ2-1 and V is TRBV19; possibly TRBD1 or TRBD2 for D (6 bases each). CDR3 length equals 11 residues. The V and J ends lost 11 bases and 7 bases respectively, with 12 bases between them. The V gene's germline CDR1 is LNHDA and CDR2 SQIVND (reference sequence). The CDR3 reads CAAGGRNEQFF. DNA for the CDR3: TGTGCCGCCGGGGGCCGGAATGAGCAGTTCTTC.

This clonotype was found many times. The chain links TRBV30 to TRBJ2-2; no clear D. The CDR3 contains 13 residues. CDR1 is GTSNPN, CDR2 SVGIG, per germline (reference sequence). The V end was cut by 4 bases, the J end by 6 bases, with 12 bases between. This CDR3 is CAWTPWAAGELFF. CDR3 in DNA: TGTGCCTGGACCCCATGGGCGGCCGGGGAGCTGTTTTTT.

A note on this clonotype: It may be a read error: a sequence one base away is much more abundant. This chain's CDR3 is CASSLSGTDYTEAFF. CDR3 DNA sequence: TGCGCCAGCAGCCTAAGCGGGACAGACTACACTGAAGCTTTCTTT. This chain joins TRBV5-1 and TRBJ1-1; 7 bases line up with TRBD1. The CDR3 is made up of 15 amino acids. Losses at the gene ends were 4 bases for V and 3 bases for J; bases not matched to a gene: 9. Germline loops: CDR1 SGHRS, CDR2 YFSETQ.

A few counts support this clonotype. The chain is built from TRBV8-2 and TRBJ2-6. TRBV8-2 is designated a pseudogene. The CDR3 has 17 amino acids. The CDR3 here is CGSHVRITQSRANVLTF. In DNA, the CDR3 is TGTGGCAGCCATGTCAGGATAACACAAAGTCGGGCCAACGTCCTGACTTTC.

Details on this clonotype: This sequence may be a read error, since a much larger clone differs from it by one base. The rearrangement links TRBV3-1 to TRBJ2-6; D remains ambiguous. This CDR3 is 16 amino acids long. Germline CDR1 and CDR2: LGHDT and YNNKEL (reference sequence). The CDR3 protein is CASSQDWGTGTNVLTF. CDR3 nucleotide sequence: TGTGCCAGCAGCCAAGATTGGGGAACTGGGACCAACGTCCTGACTTTC.

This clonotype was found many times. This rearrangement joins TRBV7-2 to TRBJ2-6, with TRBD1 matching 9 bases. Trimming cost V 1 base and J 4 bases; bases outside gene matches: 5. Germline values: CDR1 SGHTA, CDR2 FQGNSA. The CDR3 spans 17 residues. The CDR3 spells CASSLVGQGTGANVLTF. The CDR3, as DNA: TGTGCCAGCAGCTTAGTGGGACAGGGAACCGGGGCCAACGTCCTGACTTTC.

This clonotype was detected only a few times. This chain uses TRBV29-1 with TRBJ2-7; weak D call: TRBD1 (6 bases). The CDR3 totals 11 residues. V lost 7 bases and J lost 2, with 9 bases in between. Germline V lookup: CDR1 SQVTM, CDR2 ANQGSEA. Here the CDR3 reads CSGRTAYEQYF. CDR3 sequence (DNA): TGCAGCGGGAGGACAGCCTACGAGCAGTACTTC.

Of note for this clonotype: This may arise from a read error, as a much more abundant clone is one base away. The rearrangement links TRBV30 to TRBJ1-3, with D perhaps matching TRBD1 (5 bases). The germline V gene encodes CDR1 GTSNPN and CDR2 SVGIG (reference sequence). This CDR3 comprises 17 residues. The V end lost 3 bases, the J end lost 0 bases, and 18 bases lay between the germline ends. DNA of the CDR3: TGTGCCTGGAGGAAAGGCGGGGGGGAGAGCTCTGGAAACACCATATATTTT. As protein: CAWRKGGGESSGNTIYF.

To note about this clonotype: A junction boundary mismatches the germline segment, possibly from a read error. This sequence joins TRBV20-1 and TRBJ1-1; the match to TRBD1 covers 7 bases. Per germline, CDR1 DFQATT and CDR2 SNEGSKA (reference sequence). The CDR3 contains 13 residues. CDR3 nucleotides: TGCAGTGCTCTCGGACAGGTGAACATTGAAGCTTTCTTT. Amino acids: CSALGQVNIEAFF.

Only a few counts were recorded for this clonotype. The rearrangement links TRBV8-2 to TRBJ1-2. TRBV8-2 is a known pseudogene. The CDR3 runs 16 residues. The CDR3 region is CGSNRDDSRKTYGYTF. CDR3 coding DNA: TGTGGCAGTAATCGAGATGATAGCCGAAAGACCTATGGCTACACCTTC.

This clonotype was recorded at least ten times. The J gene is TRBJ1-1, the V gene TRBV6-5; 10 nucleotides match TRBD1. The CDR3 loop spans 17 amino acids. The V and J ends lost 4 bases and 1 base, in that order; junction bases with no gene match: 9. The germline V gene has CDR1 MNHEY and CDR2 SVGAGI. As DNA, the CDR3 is TGTGCCAGCAGTTCTCCCGTCCGGGACAGGGGGAACACTGAAGCTTTCTTT. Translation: CASSSPVRDRGNTEAFF.